A single sample gave rise to the 28 T cell receptor beta chains below, sequenced in a study of T cells expressing NK-cell markers. TCRdb re-analyzed the 5' RACE reads; it lists each CDR3 protein once, without DNA. In all, the sample yields approximately 150,000 distinct CDR3 sequences. The specimen was blood T cells: a sorted CD56 or NKG2C T cell subset, CD4+ or CD8+ T cells, or bulk PBMC T cells (not recorded which). These receptors all stem from a woman aged 18-70 years in good health.

The genes are TRBV7-6 and TRBJ2-3; TCRdb gives TRBD2 as the D gene, but with no DNA this cannot be confirmed. The CDR3 contains 15 residues. Germline CDR1 is SGHVS and CDR2 is FNYEAQ. This CDR3 is CASSPRRASTDTQYF.

The chain carries TRBV5-1 and TRBJ1-6. The CDR3 is made up of 18 amino acids. Germline V gene data show CDR1 as SGHRS and CDR2 as YFSETQ. CDR3 amino acids: CASSLDRAIGGDNSPLHF.

The chain joins TRBV20-1 to TRBJ1-2; the TCRdb call, TRBD1, lacks DNA for checking. The CDR3 has 15 amino acids. From germline, CDR1 is DFQATT and CDR2 SNEGSKA (reference sequence). This chain's CDR3 is CSAKQPGAPPNGYTF.

The chain uses TRBV5-1 and TRBJ2-1; as DNA is missing, the TRBD2 call by TCRdb cannot be tested. The germline gives CDR1 SGHRS, CDR2 YFSETQ. The CDR3 sequence is 16 residues long. CDR3 in amino acids: CASSSMSGGIYNEQFF.

The chain has TRBV2 and TRBJ2-1; TCRdb selects TRBD2, and the lack of DNA leaves this call unchecked. The germline CDR1 and CDR2 sequences are SNHLY and FYNNEI. The CDR3 extends over 13 amino acids. The CDR3 is CASLAGANNEQFF.

Here the CDR3 reads CASSPRRTEQFF. This chain uses TRBV12-3 or TRBV12-4 with TRBJ2-1; lacking DNA, the TRBD2 call made by TCRdb goes unchecked. This CDR3 has 12 residues.

V usage is TRBV4-2 and J usage is TRBJ2-2; TCRdb's D call of TRBD2 is untestable without DNA. Germline V gene data show CDR1 as LGHNA and CDR2 as YNFKEQ. CDR3 length equals 18 residues. This CDR3 is CASSQEASGGGNTGELFF.

The chain is built from TRBV14 and TRBJ2-7; TCRdb names TRBD2, which stays unverified in the absence of DNA. The CDR3 length is 12 residues. Germline CDR1 reads SGHDN; CDR2 reads FVKESK. CDR3 region: CASSQGRGSLYF.

The chain joins TRBV10-3 to TRBJ2-3; no DNA is available, so the TRBD2 call from TCRdb remains unchecked. Looked up from germline, CDR1 is ENHRY and CDR2 is SYGVKD. The CDR3 sequence is 18 residues long. The chain's CDR3 is CAISGTSRTSGRPDTQYF.

V is TRBV5-4 and J is TRBJ2-1; the D gene TCRdb calls, TRBD2, cannot be checked with no DNA. Germline-derived CDR1 and CDR2 are SGHNT and YYREEE (reference sequence). The CDR3 loop spans 17 amino acids. Here the CDR3 reads CASSLGGSSGIYNEQFF.

The rearrangement joins TRBV29-1 to TRBJ2-1. This CDR3 region has 11 residues. Germline assignment: CDR1 SQVTM and CDR2 ANQGSEA. This CDR3 is CSVEGNNEQFF.

This rearrangement joins TRBV7-2 to TRBJ2-3; the D gene TCRdb calls, TRBD2, cannot be checked with no DNA. The CDR3 loop spans 15 amino acids. Germline V gives CDR1 SGHTA, CDR2 FQGNSA. The CDR3 loop reads CASSQTAGGVDTQYF.

The chain is built from TRBV7-2 and TRBJ2-3. Germline lookup yields CDR1 SGHTA and CDR2 FQGNSA. This CDR3 comprises 13 residues. CDR3 protein: CASSRGSTDTQYF. Full variable domain (missing parts from reference TRBV7-2 and TRBJ2-3): GAGVSQSPSNKVTEKGKDVELRCDPISGHTALYWYRQSLGQGLEFLIYFQGNSAPDKSGLPSDRFSAERTGGSVSTLTIQRTQQEDSAVYLCASSRGSTDTQYFGPGTRLTVL.

The CDR3 protein is CASSPERESYEQYF. The chain recombines TRBV7-8 with TRBJ2-7; checking the TCRdb D call of TRBD2 is not possible without DNA. The CDR3 contains 14 residues. Germline CDR1 is SGHVS and CDR2 is FQNEAQ.

The chain combines TRBV20-1 with TRBJ1-2; TCRdb gives TRBD1 as the D gene, but with no DNA this cannot be confirmed. The CDR3 length is 16 residues. Germline CDR1 is DFQATT and CDR2 is SNEGSKA (reference sequence). The CDR3 protein is CSAREGGFQGGYGYTF.

The rearrangement links TRBV12-3 or TRBV12-4 to TRBJ2-1; TCRdb's D call of TRBD1 is untestable without DNA. This CDR3 is 16 amino acids long. The CDR3 sequence is CASSPAGRGHYNEQFF.

The genes are TRBV18 and TRBJ2-5; there is no DNA to check the TCRdb D call of TRBD1. The CDR3 runs to 13 residues. The germline gives CDR1 KGHSH, CDR2 LQKENI. This chain's CDR3 is CASSSQGAETQYF. The full variable domain, rest sourced from reference TRBV18 and TRBJ2-5, is NAGVMQNPRHLVRRRGQEARLRCSPMKGHSHVYWYRQLPEEGLKFMVYLQKENIIDESGMPKERFSAEFPKEGPSILRIQQVVRGDSAAYFCASSSQGAETQYFGPGTRLLVL.

V gene TRBV5-1 combines with J gene TRBJ1-1. Germline V gene sequence: CDR1 SGHRS, CDR2 YFSETQ. This CDR3 is built from 14 residues. The CDR3 region is CATNGPEGNTEAFF.

The gene calls are TRBV6-1 and TRBJ1-5. Germline V CDR1 and CDR2: MNHNS, SASEGT. The CDR3 length is 15 residues. CDR3 in amino acids: CASSEALHSLQPQHF.

The chain carries TRBV25-1 and TRBJ2-4. Germline values: CDR1 MGHDK, CDR2 SYGVNS. CDR3 size: 14 residues. CDR3: CASSEDRAKNIQYF.

This chain joins TRBV3-1 and TRBJ2-5; TCRdb names TRBD1, which stays unverified in the absence of DNA. The CDR3 is made up of 15 amino acids. Germline CDR1 and CDR2: LGHDT and YNNKEL (reference sequence). CDR3 residues: CASSLRRGAVETQYF.

This chain uses TRBV29-1 with TRBJ2-4; without DNA, the TCRdb call of TRBD2 cannot be checked. This CDR3 region has 13 residues. Germline V gene sequence: CDR1 SQVTM, CDR2 ANQGSEA. CDR3 protein: CSIREGGGDIQYF.

V is TRBV18 and J is TRBJ2-5; TCRdb picks TRBD1, but there is no DNA to check that call. The CDR3 has 14 amino acids. Germline V gene lookup returns CDR1 KGHSH and CDR2 LQKENI. The CDR3 reads CASSPGRKEETQYF.

V is TRBV7-2 and J is TRBJ2-3; TCRdb's D call of TRBD2 is untestable without DNA. The CDR3 loop spans 16 amino acids. Germline CDR1 and CDR2: SGHTA and FQGNSA. The CDR3 sequence: CASSLEAGGRIDTQYF.

This chain links TRBV5-1 with TRBJ2-1. CDR1 and CDR2 (germline): SGHRS, YFSETQ. The CDR3 consists of 13 residues. The chain's CDR3 is CASSLKQSSEQFF.

The J gene is TRBJ1-2, the V gene TRBV6-2 or TRBV6-3. This CDR3 is built from 16 residues. Per the germline V gene, CDR1 is MNHEY and CDR2 is SVGEGT. The CDR3 region is CASSYGELRANYGYTF.

V and J are TRBV5-6 and TRBJ1-2; TCRdb designates TRBD1, a call that cannot be tested without DNA. The length of the CDR3 is 18 residues. Germline V gene lookup returns CDR1 SGHDT and CDR2 YYEEEE. Here the CDR3 reads CASSRLVPRGRILSGYTF.

This chain links TRBV20-1 with TRBJ2-3; lacking DNA, the TRBD2 call made by TCRdb goes unchecked. The germline V gene encodes CDR1 DFQATT and CDR2 SNEGSKA (reference sequence). CDR3 length: 15 residues. The CDR3 sequence is CSASSRGSSTDTQYF.